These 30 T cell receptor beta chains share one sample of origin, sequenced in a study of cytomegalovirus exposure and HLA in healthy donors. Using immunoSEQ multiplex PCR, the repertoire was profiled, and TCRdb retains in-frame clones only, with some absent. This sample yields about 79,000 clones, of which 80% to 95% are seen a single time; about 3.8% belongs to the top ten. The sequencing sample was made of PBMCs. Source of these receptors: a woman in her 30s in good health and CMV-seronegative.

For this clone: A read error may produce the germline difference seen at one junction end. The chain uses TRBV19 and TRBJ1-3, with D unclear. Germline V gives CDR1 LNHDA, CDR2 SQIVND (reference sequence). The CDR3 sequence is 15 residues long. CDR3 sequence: CASSISGSSGNTIYF. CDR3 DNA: TGTGCCAGTAGTATTTCGGGGAGTTCTGGCAACACCATATATTTT.

As DNA, the CDR3 is TGCGCCAGCAGCTTGGCGACTAGCGGGCAAGAGACCCAGTACTTC. This sequence encodes CASSLATSGQETQYF. The chain recombines TRBV5-1 with TRBJ2-5; TRBD2 matches at 10 bases. The ends lost 0 bases at V and 2 bases at J; junction bases unmatched: 1. The germline V gene encodes CDR1 SGHRS and CDR2 YFSETQ. This CDR3 is 15 amino acids long.

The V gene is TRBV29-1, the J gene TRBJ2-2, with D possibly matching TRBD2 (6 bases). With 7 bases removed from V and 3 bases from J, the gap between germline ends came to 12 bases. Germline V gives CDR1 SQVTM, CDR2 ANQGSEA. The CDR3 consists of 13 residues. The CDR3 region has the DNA TGCAGCGGGAGGGACGGTTACACCGGGGAGCTGTTTTTT. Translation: CSGRDGYTGELFF.

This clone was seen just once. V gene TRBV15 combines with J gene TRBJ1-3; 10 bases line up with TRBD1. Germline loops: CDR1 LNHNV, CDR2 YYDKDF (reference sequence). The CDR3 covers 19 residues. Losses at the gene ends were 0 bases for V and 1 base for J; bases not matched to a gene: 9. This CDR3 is CATSRDLGTGDQSGNTIYF. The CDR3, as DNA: TGTGCCACCAGCAGAGATCTGGGGACAGGGGATCAGTCTGGAAACACCATATATTTT.

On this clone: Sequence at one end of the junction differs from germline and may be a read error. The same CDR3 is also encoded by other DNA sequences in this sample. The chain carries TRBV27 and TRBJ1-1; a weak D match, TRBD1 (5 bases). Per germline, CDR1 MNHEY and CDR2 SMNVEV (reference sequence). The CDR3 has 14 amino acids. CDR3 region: CASSVGGWGTEAFF. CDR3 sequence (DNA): TGTGCCAGCAGTGTTGGGGGGTGGGGCACTGAAGCTTTTTTT.

The DNA of the CDR3 is TGTGCCACCCCCGGGTTTCGAAATCAGCCCCAGCATTTT. Its protein is CATPGFRNQPQHF. The genes are TRBV19 and TRBJ1-5; D gene unclear. V dropped 10 bases and J dropped 4 bases, with 14 bases sitting between them. This CDR3 has 13 amino acids. Germline V CDR1 and CDR2: LNHDA, SQIVND (reference sequence).

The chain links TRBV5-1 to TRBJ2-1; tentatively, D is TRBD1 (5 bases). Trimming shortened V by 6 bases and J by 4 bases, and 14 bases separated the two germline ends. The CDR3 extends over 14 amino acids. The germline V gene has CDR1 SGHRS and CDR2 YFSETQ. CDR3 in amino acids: CASTPHGQYNEQFF. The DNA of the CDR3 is TGCGCCAGCACCCCGCACGGACAATACAATGAGCAGTTCTTC.

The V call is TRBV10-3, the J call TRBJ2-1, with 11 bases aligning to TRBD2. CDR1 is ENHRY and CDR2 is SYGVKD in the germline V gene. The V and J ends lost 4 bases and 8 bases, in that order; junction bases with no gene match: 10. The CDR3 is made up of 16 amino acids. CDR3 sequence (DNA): TGTGCCATCAGTGGATCGGGTGGTAGCGGGAGGGATGAGCAGTTCTTC. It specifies CAISGSGGSGRDEQFF.

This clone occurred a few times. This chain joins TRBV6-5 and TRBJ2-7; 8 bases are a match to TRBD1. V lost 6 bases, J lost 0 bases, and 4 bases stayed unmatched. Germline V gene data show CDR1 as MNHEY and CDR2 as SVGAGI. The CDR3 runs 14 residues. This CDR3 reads CASRKTGASYEQYF. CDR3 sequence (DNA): TGTGCCAGCAGAAAGACAGGGGCCTCCTACGAGCAGTACTTC.

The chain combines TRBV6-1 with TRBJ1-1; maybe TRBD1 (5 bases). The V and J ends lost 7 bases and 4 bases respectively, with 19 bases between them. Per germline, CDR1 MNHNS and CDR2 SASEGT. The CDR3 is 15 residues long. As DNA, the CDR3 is TGTGCCAGCAAACTCGAAGGGGATTGGGGCACTGAAGCTTTCTTT. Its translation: CASKLEGDWGTEAFF.

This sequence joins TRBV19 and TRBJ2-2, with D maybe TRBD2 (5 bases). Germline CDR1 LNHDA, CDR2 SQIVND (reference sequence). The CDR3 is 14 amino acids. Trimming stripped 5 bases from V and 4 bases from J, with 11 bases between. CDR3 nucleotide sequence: TGTGCCAGTAGTTACCAGGCGGGCACCGGGGAGCTGTTTTTT. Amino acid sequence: CASSYQAGTGELFF.

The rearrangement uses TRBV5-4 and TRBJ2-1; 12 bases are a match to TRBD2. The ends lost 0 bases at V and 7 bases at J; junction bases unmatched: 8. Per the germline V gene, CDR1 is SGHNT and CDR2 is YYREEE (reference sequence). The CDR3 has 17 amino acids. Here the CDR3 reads CASSLGSASGRANEQFF. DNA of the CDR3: TGTGCCAGCAGCTTGGGGTCAGCTAGCGGGAGGGCGAATGAGCAGTTCTTC.

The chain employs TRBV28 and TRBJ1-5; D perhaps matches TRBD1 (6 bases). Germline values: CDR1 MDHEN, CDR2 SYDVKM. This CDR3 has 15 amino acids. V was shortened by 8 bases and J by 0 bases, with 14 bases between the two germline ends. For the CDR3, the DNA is TGTGCCAGCGGGGGGGCATTCTCTAGCAATCAGCCCCAGCATTTT. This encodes CASGGAFSSNQPQHF. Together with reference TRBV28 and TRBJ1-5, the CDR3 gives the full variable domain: DVKVTQSSRYLVKRTGEKVFLECVQDMDHENMFWYRQDPGLGLRLIYFSYDVKMKEKGDIPEGYSVSREKKERFSLILESASTNQTSMYLCASGGAFSSNQPQHFGDGTRLSIL.

The CDR3 region has the DNA TGTGCCAGCTCACCAACCTACAGGGGTGAAGGCTACACCTTC. It codes for CASSPTYRGEGYTF. The chain is built from TRBV18 and TRBJ1-2; 7 bases fit TRBD1. CDR1 and CDR2 from the germline V gene are KGHSH and LQKENI. The CDR3 consists of 14 residues. V shed 2 bases, J shed 8 bases, and the junction held 8 bases outside the gene matches.

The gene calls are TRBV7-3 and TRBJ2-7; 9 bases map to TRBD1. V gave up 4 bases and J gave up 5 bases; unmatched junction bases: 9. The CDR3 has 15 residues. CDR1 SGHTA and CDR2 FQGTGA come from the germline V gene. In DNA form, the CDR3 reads TGTGCCAGCAGCTCCGCCGGGACAGGGTTCAACGAGCAGTACTTC. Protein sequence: CASSSAGTGFNEQYF.

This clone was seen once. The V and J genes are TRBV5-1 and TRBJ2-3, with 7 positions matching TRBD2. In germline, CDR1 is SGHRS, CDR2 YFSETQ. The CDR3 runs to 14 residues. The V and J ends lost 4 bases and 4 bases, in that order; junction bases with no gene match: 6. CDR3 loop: CASSPGLPPDTQYF. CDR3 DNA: TGCGCCAGCAGCCCGGGACTACCGCCAGATACGCAGTATTTT. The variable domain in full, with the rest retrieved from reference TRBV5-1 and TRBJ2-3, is KAGVTQTPRYLIKTRGQQVTLSCSPISGHRSVSWYQQTPGQGLQFLFEYFSETQRNKGNFPGRFSGRQFSNSRSEMNVSTLELGDSALYLCASSPGLPPDTQYFGPGTRLTVL.

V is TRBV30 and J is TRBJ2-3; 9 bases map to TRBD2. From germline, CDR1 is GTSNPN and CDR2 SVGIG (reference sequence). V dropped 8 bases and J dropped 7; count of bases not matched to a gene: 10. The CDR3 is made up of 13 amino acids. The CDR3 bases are TGTGCCCAGGCGGGGGGGTCAATAAATACGCAGTATTTT. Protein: CAQAGGSINTQYF.

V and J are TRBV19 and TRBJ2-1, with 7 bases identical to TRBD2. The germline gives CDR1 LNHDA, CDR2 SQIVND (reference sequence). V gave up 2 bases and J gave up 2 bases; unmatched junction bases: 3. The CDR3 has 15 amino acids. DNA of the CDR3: TGTGCCAGTAGTATATGGCTAGCGGCCTACAATGAGCAGTTCTTC. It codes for CASSIWLAAYNEQFF.

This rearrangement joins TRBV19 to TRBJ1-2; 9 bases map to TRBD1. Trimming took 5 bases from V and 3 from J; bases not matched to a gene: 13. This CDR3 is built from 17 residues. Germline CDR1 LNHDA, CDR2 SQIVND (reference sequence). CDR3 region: CASSRLQGAQSDYGYTF. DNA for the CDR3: TGTGCCAGTAGTCGGCTACAGGGGGCGCAGAGTGACTATGGCTACACCTTC.

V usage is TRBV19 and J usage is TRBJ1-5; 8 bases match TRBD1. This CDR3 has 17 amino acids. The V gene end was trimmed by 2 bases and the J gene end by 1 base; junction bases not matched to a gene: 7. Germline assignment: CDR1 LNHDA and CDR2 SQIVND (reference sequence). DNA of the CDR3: TGTGCCAGTAGTATAAGGGGGCAGGGGGCAAGCAATCAGCCCCAGCATTTT. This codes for CASSIRGQGASNQPQHF.

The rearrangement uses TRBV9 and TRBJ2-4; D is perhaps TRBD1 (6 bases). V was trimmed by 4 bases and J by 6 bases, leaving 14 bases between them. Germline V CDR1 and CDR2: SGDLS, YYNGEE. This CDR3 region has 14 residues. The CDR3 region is CASSPRQVLNIQYF. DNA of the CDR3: TGTGCCAGCAGCCCACGACAGGTTCTAAACATTCAGTACTTC.

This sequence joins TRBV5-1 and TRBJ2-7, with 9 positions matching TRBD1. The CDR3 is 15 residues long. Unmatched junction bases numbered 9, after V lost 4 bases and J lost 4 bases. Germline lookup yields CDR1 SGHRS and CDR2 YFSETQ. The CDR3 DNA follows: TGCGCCAGCAGCCTAACCGGGACAGGGAATTACGAGCAGTACTTC. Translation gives CASSLTGTGNYEQYF. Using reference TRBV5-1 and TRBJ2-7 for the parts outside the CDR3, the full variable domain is KAGVTQTPRYLIKTRGQQVTLSCSPISGHRSVSWYQQTPGQGLQFLFEYFSETQRNKGNFPGRFSGRQFSNSRSEMNVSTLELGDSALYLCASSLTGTGNYEQYFGPGTRLTVT.

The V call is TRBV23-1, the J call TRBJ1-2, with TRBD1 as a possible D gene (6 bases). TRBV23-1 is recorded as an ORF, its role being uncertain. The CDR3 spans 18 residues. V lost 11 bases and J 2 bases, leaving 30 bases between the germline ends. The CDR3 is CAPRFQITPGHQNYGYTF. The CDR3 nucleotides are TGCGCCCCCCGTTTTCAGATTACACCGGGACACCAGAACTATGGCTACACCTTC.

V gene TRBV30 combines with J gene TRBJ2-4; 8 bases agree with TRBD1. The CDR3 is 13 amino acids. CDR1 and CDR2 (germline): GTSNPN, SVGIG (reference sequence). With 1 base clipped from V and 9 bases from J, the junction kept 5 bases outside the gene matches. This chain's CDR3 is CAWSGGQDGIQYF. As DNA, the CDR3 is TGTGCCTGGAGTGGGGGACAGGATGGCATTCAGTACTTC.

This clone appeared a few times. CDR3 in amino acids: CASSIRGELFF. The CDR3 region has the DNA TGTGCCAGTAGTATCCGGGGGGAGCTGTTTTTT. The V call is TRBV19, the J call TRBJ2-2; D call uncertain. There are 11 residues in the CDR3. Trimming left V 3 bases short and J 8 bases short, with 4 bases between. CDR1 and CDR2 (germline): LNHDA, SQIVND (reference sequence).

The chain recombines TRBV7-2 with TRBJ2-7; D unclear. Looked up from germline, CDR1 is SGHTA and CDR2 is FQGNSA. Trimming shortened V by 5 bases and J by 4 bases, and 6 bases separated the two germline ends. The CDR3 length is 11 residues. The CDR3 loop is CASSPDYEQYF. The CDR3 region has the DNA TGTGCCAGCAGCCCAGATTACGAGCAGTACTTC.

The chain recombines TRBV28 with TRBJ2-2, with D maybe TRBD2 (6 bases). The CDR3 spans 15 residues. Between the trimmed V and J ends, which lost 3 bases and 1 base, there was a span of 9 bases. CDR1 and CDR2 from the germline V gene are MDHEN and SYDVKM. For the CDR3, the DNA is TGTGCCAGCAGTTTGGGGACTCAGAACACCGGGGAGCTGTTTTTT. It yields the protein CASSLGTQNTGELFF.

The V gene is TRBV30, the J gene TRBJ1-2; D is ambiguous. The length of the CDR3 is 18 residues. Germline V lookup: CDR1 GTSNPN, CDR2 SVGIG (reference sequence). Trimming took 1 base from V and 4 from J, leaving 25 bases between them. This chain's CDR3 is CAWSEGWGGRSHPYGYTF. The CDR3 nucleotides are TGTGCCTGGAGTGAAGGATGGGGTGGGAGAAGTCACCCCTATGGCTACACCTTC.

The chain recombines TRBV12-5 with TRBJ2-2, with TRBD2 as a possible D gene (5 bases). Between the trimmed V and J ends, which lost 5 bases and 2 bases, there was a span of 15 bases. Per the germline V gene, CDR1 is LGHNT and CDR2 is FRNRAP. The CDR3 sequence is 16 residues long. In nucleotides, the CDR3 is TGTGCTAGTGGTCCCCAAGTAGCGCCTAACACCGGGGAGCTGTTTTTT. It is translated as CASGPQVAPNTGELFF.

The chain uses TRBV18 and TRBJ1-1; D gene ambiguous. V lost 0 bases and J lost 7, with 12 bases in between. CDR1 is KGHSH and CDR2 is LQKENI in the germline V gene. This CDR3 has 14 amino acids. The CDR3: CASSPPSWAGEAFF. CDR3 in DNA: TGTGCCAGCTCACCACCCTCTTGGGCCGGTGAAGCTTTCTTT.